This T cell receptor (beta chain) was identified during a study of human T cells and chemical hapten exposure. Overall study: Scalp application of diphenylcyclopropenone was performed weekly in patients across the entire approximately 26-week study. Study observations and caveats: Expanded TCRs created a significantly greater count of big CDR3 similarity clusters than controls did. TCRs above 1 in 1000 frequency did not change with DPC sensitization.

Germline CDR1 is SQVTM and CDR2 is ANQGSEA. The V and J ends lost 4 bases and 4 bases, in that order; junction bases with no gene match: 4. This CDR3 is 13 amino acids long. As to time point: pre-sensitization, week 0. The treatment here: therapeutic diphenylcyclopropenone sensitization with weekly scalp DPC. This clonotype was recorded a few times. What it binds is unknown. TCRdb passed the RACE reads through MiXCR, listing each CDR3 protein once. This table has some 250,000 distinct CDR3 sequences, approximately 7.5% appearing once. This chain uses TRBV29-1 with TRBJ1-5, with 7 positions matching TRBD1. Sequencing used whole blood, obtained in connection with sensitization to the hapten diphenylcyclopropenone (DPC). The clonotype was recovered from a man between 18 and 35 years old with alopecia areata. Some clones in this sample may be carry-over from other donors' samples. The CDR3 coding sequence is TGCAGCGTTGCAGGGGGTACAAATCAGCCCCAGCATTTT. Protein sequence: CSVAGGTNQPQHF.